This is a list of T cell receptor beta chains from one sample in a study of breast tumors, draining lymph nodes, adjacent tissues. Via MiXCR, TCRdb re-called the multiplex PCR reads, giving one row per CDR3 protein. The sample has under 300,000 distinct CDR3 sequences; about 34% are singletons. The sequenced sample consisted of axillary lymph node tissue. The receptor source for this set is a female donor with breast cancer. Some clones in this sample may be carry-over from other donors' samples. Each CDR3 is given with its conserved first and last residue. A clone size is listed for some rows: how often the clone was seen (once, few, many), or a class if it is expanded.

TRBV29-1,TRBJ2-3,-,CSVSGTWGADTQYF
TRBV15,TRBJ2-7,-,CATSRTGTSGNPPNF
TRBV5-1,TRBJ1-5,-,CASSLDYGQPQHF
TRBV5-1,TRBJ2-1,many,CASSLGGGHEQFF
TRBV3-1,TRBJ1-2,few,CASSQHMGAAGYTF
TRBV11-3,TRBJ2-3,many,CASSLSHSTDTQYF
TRBV20-1,TRBJ2-1,many,CSARDPSGSSYNEQFF
TRBV4-3,TRBJ2-1,-,CASRRTSGSNEQFF
TRBV2,TRBJ2-7,medium-sized,CASRATSGRPYEQYF
TRBV5-5,TRBJ2-5,-,CASSLPGLAGGKETQYF
TRBV5-1,TRBJ2-1,-,CASTSIGTTNEQFF
TRBV28,TRBJ1-2,-,CASTQRFEGYTF
TRBV5-1,TRBJ2-3,-,CASGGVLSDTQYF
TRBV7-8,TRBJ1-3,many,CASSLVAGNTIYF
TRBV7-8,TRBJ2-6,-,CASSLAFPQGANVLTF
TRBV20-1,TRBJ2-5,many,CSAYPGQGGETQYF
TRBV11-2,TRBJ1-5,many,CASSSQGQANQPQHF
TRBV5-4,TRBJ1-2,-,CASTYPDGSNYGYTF
TRBV18,TRBJ2-7,-,CASSPEQGPTYEQYF
TRBV19,TRBJ1-3,many,CASSILSLGNTIYF